Here is one TCR beta chain with its context. CDR1 and CDR2 from the germline V gene are SGDLS and YYNGEE. V shed 0 bases and J shed 3 bases, with 9 bases lying between them. The CDR3 length is 14 residues. The sample originates from a study of human T cells and chemical hapten exposure. Study at large: Yields of TCR per sample differed, chiefly owing to small differences in pooled library volume.

TCRdb re-called the RACE reads through MiXCR, storing one row per CDR3 protein. The data hold over 70,000 distinct CDR3 sequences, with 11% observed a single time. The time point was: patch test 2, 6 weeks after DPC sensitization. Treatment of the sample: therapeutic diphenylcyclopropenone sensitization with weekly scalp DPC. Every donor had alopecia and was 18 to 70 years old; all were suitable for DPC. This specimen was whole blood, taken in connection with sensitization to the hapten diphenylcyclopropenone (DPC). The source is a man between 18 and 29 years old with alopecia areata. Some clones in this sample may be carry-over from other donors' samples. The chain combines TRBV9 with TRBJ2-5; D not certain. The chain's CDR3 is CASSVGSGKETQYF. In DNA, the CDR3 is TGTGCCAGCAGCGTAGGATCAGGAAAAGAGACCCAGTACTTC.